This T cell receptor beta chain appears in the sequencing data of a study of T cells in Graves' hyperthyroidism and ophthalmopathy. V lost 3 bases and J lost 8; bases outside the gene matches: 17. The CDR3 is 17 residues long. Germline V gene sequence: CDR1 SGHRS, CDR2 YFSETQ. RNA transcripts were the template for amplifying TCR beta CDR3 regions. An initial round of RT-PCR targeting the TCR CDR3 relied on the HTBI primer set. MiXCR was run by TCRdb on the multiplex PCR reads, yielding one entry per CDR3 protein. The sample shows about 400,000 distinct CDR3 sequences, approximately 14% of them seen only once. This clonotype was observed a single time. Its target is unknown. Findings of the study overall: The blood repertoire included most of the expanded thyroid clonotypes above 0.001.

Sequenced input: blood. The V and J genes are TRBV5-1 and TRBJ2-1; TRBD2 matches 7 bases. The sequence derives from a man in his late teens or twenties with Graves' ophthalmopathy. The CDR3 reads CASSSGGVGGTGDEQFF. The CDR3 DNA follows: TGCGCCAGCAGCTCCGGAGGGGTGGGAGGGACGGGGGATGAGCAGTTCTTC.